Detailed here is one T cell receptor beta chain. Study processing details: Amplification with reference gene primers provided the estimates of nucleated cell counts. TCRdb's copy holds only in-frame clones and misses some; the assay was immunoSEQ multiplex PCR. The DNA gave D and trimming, while V, J and clone size come from that table. This table holds under 200,000 clones, nearly 90% found once. This specimen comes from a study of blood T cell repertoires in COVID-19. About the research overall: COVID-19 samples collected from the United States, Italy and Spain covered acute and convalescent phases.

The sequencing sample was made of peripheral blood. The receptor was isolated from a man aged 55 to 70 with active or convalescent COVID-19.

CDR3 in DNA: TGTGCCAGCAGCTTATACTTAGACAGGGGAGTCACCGGGGAGCTGTTTTTT. It codes for CASSLYLDRGVTGELFF. The chain carries TRBV7-8 and TRBJ2-2, with 8 bases matching TRBD1. The CDR3 is made up of 17 amino acids. CDR1 and CDR2 (germline): SGHVS, FQNEAQ. The J segment lost 4 bases and the V segment lost 2 bases, leaving 9 bases of the junction unmatched.